Listed below are T cell receptor beta chains from one sample, sequenced in a study of cytomegalovirus exposure and HLA in healthy donors. Here immunoSEQ multiplex PCR was the method, and the copy in TCRdb shows in-frame clones only, minus some. This table holds under 150,000 clones, 82% found once. Sequencing used PBMCs. The receptor source for this set is a boy aged 5-17 years in good health and CMV-seronegative. CDR3s include the opening cysteine and the closing phenylalanine or tryptophan.

J: TRBJ2-3
V: TRBV2
length: 15
CDR3: CASSDLAGGRDTQYF

J: TRBJ1-1
V: TRBV7-6
length: 15
CDR3: CASSLSLQGNTEAFF

J: TRBJ2-1
V: TRBV10-3
length: 14
CDR3: CAITREDSYNEQFF

J: TRBJ1-2
V: TRBV9
length: 12
CDR3: CASSVTGKGYTF

J: TRBJ2-3
V: TRBV30
length: 19
CDR3: CAWSHTTTGSNFYTDTQYF

J: TRBJ2-1
V: TRBV11-1
length: 15
CDR3: CASSLRLAGGDEQFF

J: TRBJ1-1
V: TRBV28
length: 13
CDR3: CASSPPYTTEAFF

J: TRBJ2-5
V: TRBV30
length: 12
CDR3: CAWSVPEETQYF

J: TRBJ1-4
V: TRBV5-4
length: 14
CDR3: CASSSGTDNEKLFF

J: TRBJ2-7
V: TRBV30
length: 14
CDR3: CAWSPPWGGAPQYF

J: TRBJ1-5
V: TRBV11-2
length: 17
CDR3: CASSLEGQGASLEPQHF

J: TRBJ2-1
V: TRBV7-8
length: 16
CDR3: CASSLLSGSDRAEQFF

J: TRBJ1-1
V: TRBV6-5
length: 15
CDR3: CASSYSWERRTEAFF

J: TRBJ2-7
V: TRBV6-6
length: 12
CDR3: CSVGGDLHEQYF

J: TRBJ2-7
V: TRBV6-1
length: 14
CDR3: CASSVLAGTYEQYF

J: TRBJ2-2
V: TRBV19
length: 14
CDR3: CASSIGSETGELFF

J: TRBJ1-5
V: TRBV6-1
length: 14
CDR3: CASNRPTGDQPQHF

J: TRBJ1-2
V: TRBV4-2
length: 16
CDR3: CASSSGQGSYTHGYTF

J: TRBJ2-1
V: TRBV6-1
length: 14
CDR3: CAEAAGRGFDEQFF

J: TRBJ1-1
V: TRBV6-5
length: 13
CDR3: CATLSTGNTEAFF

J: TRBJ2-7
V: TRBV25-1
length: 14
CDR3: CASSLTGLPYEQYF

J: TRBJ2-1
V: TRBV5-1
length: 15
CDR3: CASSPGQGPYNEQFF

J: TRBJ2-3
V: TRBV2
length: 12
CDR3: CASRAGGRTQYF

J: TRBJ1-5
V: TRBV18
length: 15
CDR3: CASSPGGDSNQPQHF

J: TRBJ2-3
V: TRBV7-9
length: 15
CDR3: CSSSPSTVGTDTQYF

J: TRBJ2-7
V: TRBV4-1
length: 15
CDR3: CASSQELTVYYEQYF

J: TRBJ1-2
V: TRBV5-1
length: 14
CDR3: CASSRDSANYGYTF

J: TRBJ1-1
V: TRBV2
length: 17
CDR3: CASRPDRIGAMNTEAFF

J: TRBJ1-4
V: TRBV19
length: 15
CDR3: CASSIRSLGAEKLFF

J: TRBJ2-1
V: TRBV28
length: 15
CDR3: CASSQGSGTPEEQFF

J: TRBJ2-7
V: TRBV7-6
length: 15
CDR3: CASSAGTSGSYEQYF

J: TRBJ2-1
V: TRBV7-9
length: 18
CDR3: CASSSKATSGSSYNEQFF

J: TRBJ2-2
V: TRBV12-5
length: 14
CDR3: CASGPSRNTGELFF

J: TRBJ2-5
V: TRBV2
length: 13
CDR3: CASSLGRQETQYF

J: TRBJ1-6
V: TRBV4-2
length: 16
CDR3: CASSQALGQGWPPLHF

J: TRBJ2-1
V: TRBV11-3
length: 12
CDR3: CASSLGRSEQFF

J: TRBJ2-3
V: TRBV9
length: 16
CDR3: CASSGLAGYTRDTQYF

J: TRBJ2-7
V: TRBV6-6
length: 14
CDR3: CASSRDTLSYEQYF

J: TRBJ2-5
V: TRBV6-6
length: 13
CDR3: CASGGIGQETQYF